The rows below give T cell receptor beta chains drawn from one sample of a study of T cells in tuberculosis. Clones were read by immunoSEQ multiplex PCR, and TCRdb kept only the in-frame ones, dropping some. Among under 45,000 clones listed, approximately 89% were seen once. The source was PBMCs, collected at tuberculosis diagnosis. These receptor sequences come from an adult with tuberculosis. CDR3s include the opening cysteine and the closing phenylalanine or tryptophan. Fields, in order: V gene, J gene, clone size, D gene, CDR3 DNA, CDR3 protein. D genes are given only for firm matches. A clone size is listed for some rows: how often the clone was seen (once, few, many), or a class if it is expanded.

TRBV4-3	TRBJ2-7	NA	TRBD2	TGCGCCAGCAGCCAAATAGCGGGGGCTACCTACGAGCAGTACTTC	CASSQIAGATYEQYF
TRBV30	TRBJ1-1	NA	NA	TGTGCCTGGAGTGTATCAAGGACAGCTATAAACACTGAAGCTTTCTTT	CAWSVSRTAINTEAFF
TRBV29-1	TRBJ1-2	NA	NA	TGCAGCGTTGAAGACGTGTCACCCACCAGATATGGCTACACCTTC	CSVEDVSPTRYGYTF
TRBV2	TRBJ2-2	once	TRBD1	TGTGCCAGCAGACAGGGGTTGGCCGGGGAGCTGTTTTTT	CASRQGLAGELFF
TRBV5-4	TRBJ2-7	NA	NA	TGTGCCAGCAGCTTGGAGGCTAGCAGCGACGAGCAGTACTTC	CASSLEASSDEQYF
TRBV29-1	TRBJ2-3	once	NA	TGCAGCGTTGACAGGGCCCAGGCTTTCACAGATACGCAGTATTTT	CSVDRAQAFTDTQYF
TRBV5-4	TRBJ2-3	NA	NA	TGTGCCAGCATCCGGTACGGCGGGAAAGTTGATACGCAGTATTTT	CASIRYGGKVDTQYF
TRBV11-3	TRBJ1-1	NA	TRBD1	TGTGCCAGCAGCTCCACAGGGGATGAAGCTTTCTTT	CASSSTGDEAFF
TRBV11-2	TRBJ1-2	NA	NA	TGTGCCAGCAGCTTAGATATTAGCAGCCGGGGGGGCTACACCTTC	CASSLDISSRGGYTF
TRBV11-2	TRBJ1-5	NA	NA	TGTGCCAGCAGCCACCGTAGCGGAAACAGCAATCAGCCCCAGCATTTT	CASSHRSGNSNQPQHF
TRBV6-9	TRBJ2-5	NA	NA	TGTGCCAGCAGTTATTCGGGACACCCTCAAGAGACCCAGTACTTC	CASSYSGHPQETQYF
TRBV28	TRBJ2-2	NA	TRBD1	TGTGCCAGCACTTCACATCTCGGGACAGGGGTACCCGGGGAGCTGTTTTTT	CASTSHLGTGVPGELFF
TRBV28	TRBJ1-3	NA	NA	TGTGCCAGCAGTTTACAGGCTGGCGGAAACACCATATATTTT	CASSLQAGGNTIYF
TRBV5-8	TRBJ1-3	NA	NA	TGTGCCAGCAGCTTGGGGCCGGGCTCTGGAAACACCATATATTTT	CASSLGPGSGNTIYF
TRBV14	TRBJ1-1	NA	NA	TGTGCCAGCAGCCAGAAGGGGTGGGACACTGAAGCTTTCTTT	CASSQKGWDTEAFF
TRBV6-1	TRBJ1-2	NA	TRBD1	TGTGCCAGCAGTGTGGGACAGGCTAACTATGGCTACACCTTC	CASSVGQANYGYTF
TRBV6-1	TRBJ1-1	NA	NA	TGTGCCAGCAGGTGGTGGGGGCGTTGGGCTTTCTTT	CASRWWGRWAFF
TRBV7-8	TRBJ2-3	NA	NA	TGTGCCAGCAGTTCTTCCGGGTCCAACACAGATACGCAGTATTTT	CASSSSGSNTDTQYF
TRBV29-1	TRBJ2-3	NA	NA	TGCAGCGTTGTACAGGGAGATACGCAGTATTTT	CSVVQGDTQYF
TRBV4-1	TRBJ2-1	NA	NA	TGCGCCAGCAGCCAAGATGAGGGTAGCTCCTACAATGAGCAGTTCTTC	CASSQDEGSSYNEQFF